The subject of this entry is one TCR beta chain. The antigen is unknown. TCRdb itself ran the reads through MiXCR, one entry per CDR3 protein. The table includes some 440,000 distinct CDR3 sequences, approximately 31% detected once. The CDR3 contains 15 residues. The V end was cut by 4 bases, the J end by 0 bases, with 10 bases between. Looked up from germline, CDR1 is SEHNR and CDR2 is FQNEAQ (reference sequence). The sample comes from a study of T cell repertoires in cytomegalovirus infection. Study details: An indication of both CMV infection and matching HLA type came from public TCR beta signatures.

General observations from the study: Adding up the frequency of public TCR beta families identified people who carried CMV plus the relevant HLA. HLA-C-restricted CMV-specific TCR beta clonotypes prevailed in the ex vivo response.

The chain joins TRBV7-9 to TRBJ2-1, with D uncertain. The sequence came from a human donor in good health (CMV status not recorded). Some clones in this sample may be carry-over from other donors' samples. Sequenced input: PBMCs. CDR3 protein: CASSSERSSYNEQFF. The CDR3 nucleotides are TGTGCCAGCAGCTCCGAACGAAGCTCCTACAATGAGCAGTTCTTC.